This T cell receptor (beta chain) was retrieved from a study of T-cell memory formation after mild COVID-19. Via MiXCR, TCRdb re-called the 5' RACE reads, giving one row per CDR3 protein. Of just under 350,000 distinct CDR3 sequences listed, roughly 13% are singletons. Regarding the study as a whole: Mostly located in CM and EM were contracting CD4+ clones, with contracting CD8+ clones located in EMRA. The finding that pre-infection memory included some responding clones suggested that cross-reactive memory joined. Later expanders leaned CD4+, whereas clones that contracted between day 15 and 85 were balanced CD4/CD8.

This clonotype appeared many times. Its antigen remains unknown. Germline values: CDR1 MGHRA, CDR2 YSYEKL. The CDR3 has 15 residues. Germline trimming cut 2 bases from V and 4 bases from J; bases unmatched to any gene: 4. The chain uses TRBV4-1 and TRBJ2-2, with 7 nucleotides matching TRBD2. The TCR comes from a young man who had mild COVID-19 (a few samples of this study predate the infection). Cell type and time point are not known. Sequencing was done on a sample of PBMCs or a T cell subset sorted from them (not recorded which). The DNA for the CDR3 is TGCGCCAGCAGCCAAAAAGGGAGGGGCACCGGGGAGCTGTTTTTT. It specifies CASSQKGRGTGELFF.